This T cell receptor (beta chain) was identified in a study of PD-L1 blockade in urothelial cancer. At the level of the study: Atezolizumab, begun by patients in the mid-2010s, was given at 1,200 mg intravenously every 3 weeks. Study patients had been treated with 0 to 3 previous chemotherapy regimens. Study findings and constraints: Patients who had durable benefit saw their tumor-associated blood clones expand more at 3 weeks.

Germline loops: CDR1 KGHSH, CDR2 LQKENI. The CDR3 has 17 residues. J was trimmed by 0 bases and V by 4 bases; bases with no gene match: 3. Concerning this clone itself: The antigen remains undetermined.

TCRdb keeps only in-frame clones here, not all; method: immunoSEQ multiplex PCR. This table has 85,000 to 90,000 clones, more than 85% appearing once. The TCR sequence derives from a man aged 60 to 75 with urothelial cancer. The starting material was PBMCs, obtained around atezolizumab (anti-PD-L1) treatment. The V and J genes are TRBV18 and TRBJ2-1, with 13 bases that match TRBD2. CDR3 loop: CASSRRTSGSSYNEQFF. DNA for the CDR3: TGTGCCAGCTCACGTCGGACTAGCGGGAGCTCCTACAATGAGCAGTTCTTC.